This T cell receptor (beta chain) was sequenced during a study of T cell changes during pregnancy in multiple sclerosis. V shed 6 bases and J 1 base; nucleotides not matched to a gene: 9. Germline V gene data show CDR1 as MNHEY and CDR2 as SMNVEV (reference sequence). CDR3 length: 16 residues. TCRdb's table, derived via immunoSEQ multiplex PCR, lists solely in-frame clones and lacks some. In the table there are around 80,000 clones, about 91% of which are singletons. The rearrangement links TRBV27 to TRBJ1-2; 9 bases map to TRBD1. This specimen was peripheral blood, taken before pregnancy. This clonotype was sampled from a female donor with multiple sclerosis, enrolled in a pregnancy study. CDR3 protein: CASSWTGTGINYGYTF. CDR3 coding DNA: TGTGCCAGCAGCTGGACCGGGACAGGGATTAACTATGGCTACACCTTC.